One and the same sample provided the 25 T cell receptor beta chains below, sequenced in a study of identical twins. MiXCR, applied by TCRdb to the 5' RACE reads, yields one record per CDR3 protein. The sample holds approximately 220,000 distinct CDR3 sequences, less than 8% seen once. Another study also made use of these data, one on yellow fever vaccine responses in identical twins.

Sequenced: memory (CD45RO+) T cells sorted from blood. The receptor set was obtained from a woman younger than 30 in good health.

This clonotype was observed a few times. The chain employs TRBV12-3 or TRBV12-4 and TRBJ2-3, with a possible D match to TRBD2 (6 bases). The CDR3 is 17 amino acids. V dropped 3 bases and J dropped 1 base, with 17 bases sitting between them. The CDR3 spells CASSFYASTSGTDTQYF. CDR3 coding DNA: TGTGCCAGCAGTTTTTACGCCTCGACTAGTGGCACAGATACGCAGTATTTT.

In this sample, this clonotype turned up many times. V usage is TRBV5-1 and J usage is TRBJ2-2; D is uncertain. This CDR3 region has 14 residues. With 0 bases removed from V and 4 bases from J, the gap between germline ends came to 7 bases. Germline loops: CDR1 SGHRS, CDR2 YFSETQ. The DNA of the CDR3 is TGCGCCAGCAGCTTGGGGCAGGTCACCGGGGAGCTGTTTTTT. This gives the protein CASSLGQVTGELFF.

This clonotype was seen at least ten times. The chain recombines TRBV20-1 with TRBJ1-6; the D gene is possibly TRBD1 (5 bases). The CDR3 length is 14 residues. V lost 6 bases to trimming and J lost 8 bases, with 17 bases between them. From germline, CDR1 is DFQATT and CDR2 SNEGSKA (reference sequence). CDR3: CSAPVGGDHSPLHF. CDR3 sequence (DNA): TGCAGTGCCCCGGTAGGAGGGGACCATTCACCCCTCCACTTT.

V usage is TRBV12-3 or TRBV12-4 and J usage is TRBJ2-4; D gene ambiguous. Trimming shortened V by 3 bases and J by 0 bases, and 6 bases separated the two germline ends. The CDR3 runs to 14 residues. Here the CDR3 reads CASSFTVAKNIQYF. In nucleotides, the CDR3 is TGTGCCAGCAGTTTCACGGTAGCCAAAAACATTCAGTACTTC.

This clonotype was found many times. The chain is built from TRBV20-1 and TRBJ2-7; TRBD1 is a possible D gene (7 bases). V gave up 3 bases and J gave up 4 bases, with 13 bases separating them. Germline CDR1 DFQATT, CDR2 SNEGSKA (reference sequence). The CDR3 is 13 amino acids. The CDR3 is CSASSQGGYEQYF. Here the CDR3 DNA reads TGCAGTGCTAGTAGTCAGGGGGGATACGAGCAGTACTTC.

Ten or more counts support this clonotype. This chain links TRBV20-1 with TRBJ2-3; 16 bases align to TRBD2. Trimming at V came to 4 bases and at J to 6 bases, leaving 4 bases not matched to a gene. Germline lookup yields CDR1 DFQATT and CDR2 SNEGSKA (reference sequence). The CDR3 totals 15 residues. The CDR3 DNA reads as TGCAGTGCTACCCCGGGACTAGCGGGAGGGGATACGCAGTATTTT. This gives the protein CSATPGLAGGDTQYF.

This clonotype was recorded at least ten times. The chain carries TRBV25-1 and TRBJ2-1; D possibly matches TRBD1 or TRBD2 (5 bases each). There are 15 residues in the CDR3. Trimming cost V 6 bases and J 3 bases, with 15 bases left between them. Germline lookup yields CDR1 MGHDK and CDR2 SYGVNS. In nucleotides, the CDR3 is TGTGCCAGCAGCCCCCCGGGTGGGGGCTACAATGAGCAGTTCTTC. Protein sequence: CASSPPGGGYNEQFF.

In this sample, this clonotype turned up a few times. The chain couples TRBV4-1 to TRBJ1-2; D perhaps matches TRBD1 (5 bases). Trimming left V 0 bases short and J 2 bases short, with 7 bases between. The CDR3 is made up of 14 amino acids. Germline V gives CDR1 MGHRA, CDR2 YSYEKL. CDR3: CASSQEEGNYGYTF. The CDR3 DNA sequence: TGCGCCAGCAGCCAAGAGGAGGGGAACTATGGCTACACCTTC.

About this clonotype itself: Given a much more abundant clone one base away, this may be a read error. The chain employs TRBV14 and TRBJ2-5; 14 nucleotides agree with TRBD2. The CDR3 contains 18 residues. Losses at the gene ends were 5 bases for V and 4 bases for J; bases not matched to a gene: 12. Germline CDR1 SGHDN, CDR2 FVKESK. DNA for the CDR3: TGTGCCAGCAGCTCGGGGACTAGCGGGAGTTCCTTTACAGAGACCCAGTACTTC. Protein: CASSSGTSGSSFTETQYF.

This clonotype was counted at least ten times. The chain recombines TRBV29-1 with TRBJ2-1; no definite D call. Germline V CDR1 and CDR2: SQVTM, ANQGSEA. V lost 4 bases to trimming and J lost 5 bases, with 6 bases between them. This CDR3 contains 11 residues. CDR3: CSVAPNNEQFF. CDR3 bases: TGCAGCGTTGCACCAAACAATGAGCAGTTCTTC.

The chain combines TRBV9 with TRBJ2-2; no clear D. Between the trimmed V and J ends, which lost 0 bases and 8 bases, there was a span of 20 bases. CDR1 SGDLS and CDR2 YYNGEE come from the germline V gene. This CDR3 is built from 17 residues. CDR3 nucleotide sequence: TGTGCCAGCAGCGTAGGCCCGAGTATTGTTGGGGAAGGGGAGCTGTTTTTT. Its protein product is CASSVGPSIVGEGELFF.

The sample holds a few counts of this clonotype. The V and J genes are TRBV15 and TRBJ2-7; the D gene is possibly TRBD1 (6 bases). Per germline, CDR1 LNHNV and CDR2 YYDKDF (reference sequence). The CDR3 is made up of 14 amino acids. Between the trimmed V and J ends, which lost 1 base and 2 bases, there was a span of 9 bases. CDR3 DNA: TGTGCCACCAGCAGAGGCAGGGGAACCTACGAGCAGTACTTC. As protein: CATSRGRGTYEQYF.

This clonotype was observed a handful of times. As DNA, the CDR3 is TGTGCCACCAGCAGAGATCAGCCGGGACAGGGAATGGACGAGCAGTACTTC. Its protein is CATSRDQPGQGMDEQYF. This chain joins TRBV15 and TRBJ2-7, with 9 positions matching TRBD1. Germline CDR1 reads LNHNV; CDR2 reads YYDKDF (reference sequence). The CDR3 has 17 amino acids. J gave up 5 bases and V 0 bases, and 11 bases lay outside the gene matches. Full variable domain (rest looked up from reference TRBV15 and TRBJ2-7): DAMVIQNPRYQVTQFGKPVTLSCSQTLNHNVMYWYQQKSSQAPKLLFHYYDKDFNNEADTPDNFQSRRPNTSFCFLDIRSPGLGDTAMYLCATSRDQPGQGMDEQYFGPGTRLTVT.

V is TRBV3-1 and J is TRBJ2-1, with 10 bases identical to TRBD1. The CDR3 has 15 residues. Germline loops: CDR1 LGHDT, CDR2 YNNKEL (reference sequence). With V trimmed by 0 bases and J by 12 bases, 8 bases remained unmatched. The CDR3 DNA sequence: TGTGCCAGCAGCCAAGAGGGGACAGGGGCTCGGGTGCAGTTCTTC. This codes for CASSQEGTGARVQFF.

This clonotype has only a few counts. The V call is TRBV12-3 or TRBV12-4, the J call TRBJ2-2, with 8 bases identical to TRBD1. The CDR3 totals 15 residues. V was clipped by 2 bases and J by 5 bases; unmatched bases: 4. The chain's CDR3 is CASSLQTGVTGELFF. DNA for the CDR3: TGTGCCAGCAGTTTACAGACAGGGGTGACCGGGGAGCTGTTTTTT.

To note about this clonotype: One junction end does not reproduce the germline sequence, and a read error may be involved. V and J are TRBV10-3 and TRBJ2-5, with 12 bases identical to TRBD2. The length of the CDR3 is 18 residues. Per germline, CDR1 ENHRY and CDR2 SYGVKD. CDR3 region: CAFSFSVRGLAGQETQYF. Written as DNA, the CDR3 is TGTGCCTTCAGTTTTTCGGTTCGTGGACTAGCGGGACAAGAGACCCAGTACTTC.

This clonotype was detected ten times or more. The chain recombines TRBV4-2 with TRBJ2-5, with a possible D match to TRBD2 (6 bases). The germline V gene has CDR1 LGHNA and CDR2 YNFKEQ. This CDR3 comprises 19 residues. The ends were cut back, 4 bases at V and 2 bases at J, with 26 bases in the middle. As DNA, the CDR3 is TGTGCCAGCAGCCGCTTCCTAGCATCAAACGTCGGGAGACAAGAGACCCAGTACTTC. This gives the protein CASSRFLASNVGRQETQYF.

This clonotype was found many times. The CDR3: CASSNADLGTQYF. DNA of the CDR3: TGTGCCAGCAGCAACGCGGATTTGGGTACGCAGTATTTT. The chain uses TRBV6-1 and TRBJ2-3, with D unresolved. Deletions cut 6 bases from V and 8 bases from J, with 15 bases between. This CDR3 is built from 13 residues. CDR1 MNHNS and CDR2 SASEGT come from the germline V gene.

This clonotype was counted many times. The chain couples TRBV6-2 or TRBV6-3 to TRBJ2-7; TRBD2 is a possible D gene (5 bases). The germline CDR1 and CDR2 sequences are MNHEY and SVGEGT. This CDR3 region has 13 residues. The V end lost 2 bases, the J end lost 3 bases, and 8 bases lay between the germline ends. This CDR3 is CASSYNGDYEQYF. For the CDR3, the DNA is TGTGCCAGCAGTTACAACGGGGACTACGAGCAGTACTTC.

V usage is TRBV5-1 and J usage is TRBJ1-1; 8 positions match TRBD1. This CDR3 has 15 residues. Per germline, CDR1 SGHRS and CDR2 YFSETQ. V gave up 5 bases and J gave up 1 base; unmatched junction bases: 7. The CDR3 coding sequence is TGCGCCAGCAGTTTCAGGGGGCAGGAGAACACTGAAGCTTTCTTT. Its protein is CASSFRGQENTEAFF.

This clonotype was seen a handful of times. This sequence joins TRBV28 and TRBJ2-7, with unresolved D. This CDR3 contains 13 residues. V was pared by 3 bases and J by 3 bases, with 9 bases between. CDR1 is MDHEN and CDR2 is SYDVKM in the germline V gene. DNA for the CDR3: TGTGCCAGCAGTTTTTCCAGAAACTACGAGCAGTACTTC. It specifies CASSFSRNYEQYF.

The chain recombines TRBV4-2 with TRBJ2-6; TRBD1 matches 8 bases. The CDR3 consists of 19 residues. Germline loops: CDR1 LGHNA, CDR2 YNFKEQ. Trimming took 4 bases from V and 0 from J; bases not matched to a gene: 11. The CDR3 DNA sequence: TGTGCCAGCAGCCCCAAGCTGGGACAGGCCAGCTCTGGGGCCAACGTCCTGACTTTC. The encoded protein is CASSPKLGQASSGANVLTF.

The chain has TRBV3-1 and TRBJ2-5; no reliable D call. This CDR3 is built from 14 residues. The germline V gene encodes CDR1 LGHDT and CDR2 YNNKEL (reference sequence). V lost 1 base and J 1 base, leaving 7 bases between the germline ends. The chain's CDR3 is CASSQGTVQETQYF. As DNA, the CDR3 is TGTGCCAGCAGCCAAGGGACGGTCCAAGAGACCCAGTACTTC.

The sample holds many counts of this clonotype. This chain connects TRBV5-5 to TRBJ2-7; TRBD2 is a possible D gene (6 bases). Trimming pared 0 bases from V and 4 bases from J, leaving 14 bases between. Germline assignment: CDR1 SGHKS and CDR2 YYEKEE (reference sequence). The CDR3 has 15 amino acids. CDR3 loop: CASSLDSEGGYEQYF. The CDR3 bases are TGTGCCAGCAGCTTGGACTCGGAGGGCGGGTACGAGCAGTACTTC. The variable domain in full, completed from reference TRBV5-5 and TRBJ2-7, reads DAGVTQSPTHLIKTRGQQVTLRCSPISGHKSVSWYQQVLGQGPQFIFQYYEKEERGRGNFPDRFSARQFPNYSSELNVNALLLGDSALYLCASSLDSEGGYEQYFGPGTRLTVT.

The chain uses TRBV3-1 and TRBJ2-5; possibly TRBD2 for D (6 bases). The CDR3 runs to 16 residues. Looked up from germline, CDR1 is LGHDT and CDR2 is YNNKEL (reference sequence). Trimming cost V 3 bases and J 3 bases, with 17 bases left between them. The CDR3 DNA is TGTGCCAGCAGCCACGCGCCCGGGACTCTAAAAGAGACCCAGTACTTC. Translating it yields CASSHAPGTLKETQYF.